Sequencing of this T cell receptor (beta chain) was carried out in a study of blood T cell repertoires in COVID-19. For the study at large: COVID-19 samples, acute and convalescent, were from the United States, Italy and Spain.

CDR3 size: 16 residues. CDR1 WNHNN and CDR2 SYGVQD come from the germline V gene (reference sequence). Trimming took 4 bases from V and 3 from J; bases not matched to a gene: 9. Assay used: immunoSEQ multiplex PCR; TCRdb lists only in-frame clones, some missing. The table shows 300,000 to 350,000 clones, with roughly nine tenths occurring only once. All enrollees were about 18 to 89 years old and from approximately 25 US areas. Researchers sorted participants into cohorts using their self-reported clinical history. The chain employs TRBV10-1 and TRBJ1-1; 9 nucleotides line up with TRBD1. The TCR was taken from a woman aged 25 to 39 who had recovered from COVID-19. Material for sequencing was PBMCs or T cells enriched from blood (not recorded which). CDR3: CASSAQGAVGDTEAFF. Written as DNA, the CDR3 is TGCGCCAGCAGTGCACAGGGGGCTGTAGGGGACACTGAAGCTTTCTTT.